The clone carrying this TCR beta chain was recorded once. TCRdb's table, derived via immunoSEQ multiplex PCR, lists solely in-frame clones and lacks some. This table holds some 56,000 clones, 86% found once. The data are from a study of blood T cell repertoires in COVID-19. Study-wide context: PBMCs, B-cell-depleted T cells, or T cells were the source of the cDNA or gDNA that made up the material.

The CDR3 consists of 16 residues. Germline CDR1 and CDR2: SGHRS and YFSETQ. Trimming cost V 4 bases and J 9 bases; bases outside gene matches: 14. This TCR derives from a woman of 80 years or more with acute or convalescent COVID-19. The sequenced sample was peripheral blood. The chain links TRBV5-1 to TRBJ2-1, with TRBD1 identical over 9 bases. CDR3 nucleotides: TGCGCCAGCAGCATAACCGGGACAGGGTTCCCCTCTGAGCAGTTCTTC. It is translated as CASSITGTGFPSEQFF.